This TCR beta chain appears in the sequencing data of a study of shared clonotypes between healthy human individuals. The CDR3 sequence is 17 residues long. The V end was cut by 7 bases, the J end by 4 bases, with 26 bases between. The germline gives CDR1 SEHNR, CDR2 FQNEAQ (reference sequence). The repertoire was sequenced with immunoSEQ multiplex PCR; TCRdb's copy has only in-frame clones and lacks some. The sample has over 2 million clones; 85% to 95% are singletons. The receptor comes from a man between 18 and 35 years old in good health. Some clones in this sample may be carry-over from other donors' samples. What was sequenced was naive CD4+ T cells from PBMCs. As to subset: CD45RA+ positively selected. The V call is TRBV7-9, the J call TRBJ2-7; D tentatively reads TRBD1 or TRBD2 (5 bases each). The CDR3: CASTLGAGATKIYEQYF. The CDR3 DNA sequence: TGTGCCAGCACCCTGGGAGCCGGGGCCACAAAGATTTACGAGCAGTACTTC.